The next 32 T cell receptor beta chains were all read from a single sample in a study of response to subunit inactivated influenza vaccine. Each CDR3 protein gets one entry after TCRdb re-called the RT-PCR reads with MiXCR. This sample carries about 530,000 distinct CDR3 sequences, 12% of them seen once, and the ten largest clones take around 9.6%. Sequencing used PBMCs from blood, obtained on the day of vaccination. All receptors derive from a man aged 50 to 59 who received an inactivated influenza vaccine.

The V call is TRBV24-1, the J call TRBJ1-2; 7 positions match TRBD1. Trimming at V came to 5 bases and at J to 6 bases, leaving 8 bases not matched to a gene. The CDR3 spans 14 residues. CDR1 and CDR2 (germline): KGHDR, SFDVKD. CDR3 protein: CATSVRGERDGYTF. The CDR3 DNA sequence: TGTGCCACCAGTGTCAGGGGGGAAAGGGATGGCTACACCTTC.

In this sample, this clonotype turned up a few times. The rearrangement uses TRBV4-2 and TRBJ2-3, with D possibly matching TRBD2 (5 bases). The CDR3 contains 15 residues. Germline CDR1 reads LGHNA; CDR2 reads YNFKEQ. Trimming removed 4 bases at V and 2 bases at J, with 13 bases between. CDR3 sequence (DNA): TGTGCCAGCAGCCGACCGGAGCGGAACACAGATACGCAGTATTTT. Protein: CASSRPERNTDTQYF.

The genes are TRBV20-1 and TRBJ2-1; 7 bases line up with TRBD2. CDR3 length equals 14 residues. J was trimmed by 3 bases and V by 6 bases; bases with no gene match: 8. Germline CDR1 reads DFQATT; CDR2 reads SNEGSKA (reference sequence). CDR3 sequence: CSAEKGGHYNEQFF. The DNA for the CDR3 is TGCAGTGCAGAGAAGGGAGGGCACTACAATGAGCAGTTCTTC.

J is TRBJ2-7 and V is TRBV7-2; D is unclear. The germline CDR1 and CDR2 sequences are SGHTA and FQGNSA. The CDR3 contains 14 residues. V shed 2 bases and J shed 0 bases, with 8 bases lying between them. The CDR3 spells CASSLPMSSYEQYF. The CDR3, as DNA: TGTGCCAGCAGCTTACCCATGAGCTCCTACGAGCAGTACTTC.

This clonotype came up many times. The chain uses TRBV29-1 and TRBJ2-3, with D tentatively TRBD2 (5 bases). The germline CDR1 and CDR2 sequences are SQVTM and ANQGSEA. The CDR3 extends over 14 amino acids. The CDR3 reads CTIGSGIGADTQYF. The CDR3 DNA reads as TGCACAATCGGATCGGGGATTGGTGCAGATACGCAGTATTTT.

This chain links TRBV9 with TRBJ1-2; D gene uncertain. The CDR3 consists of 12 residues. Per the germline V gene, CDR1 is SGDLS and CDR2 is YYNGEE. With 3 bases removed from V and 8 bases from J, the gap between germline ends came to 11 bases. CDR3 sequence: CASSELFRGYTF. For the CDR3, the DNA is TGTGCCAGCAGCGAATTGTTCCGGGGCTACACCTTC.

The chain joins TRBV5-1 to TRBJ1-1, with a possible D match to TRBD1 (6 bases). Deletions cut 2 bases from V and 4 bases from J, with 15 bases between. The CDR3 consists of 15 residues. The germline V gene encodes CDR1 SGHRS and CDR2 YFSETQ. CDR3 coding DNA: TGCGCCAGCAGCTTAACAGGGATAATTCGCACTGAAGCTTTCTTT. Protein: CASSLTGIIRTEAFF.

This rearrangement joins TRBV14 to TRBJ1-4, with D unresolved. Trimming shortened V by 0 bases and J by 8 bases, and 13 bases separated the two germline ends. Germline values: CDR1 SGHDN, CDR2 FVKESK. This CDR3 region has 15 residues. CDR3 region: CASSQEGSLREKLFF. The CDR3 DNA sequence: TGTGCCAGCAGCCAAGAAGGCAGTTTAAGGGAAAAACTGTTTTTT.

This clonotype was recorded a few times. The chain is built from TRBV6-2 or TRBV6-3 and TRBJ2-2; no firm D call. CDR3 length equals 12 residues. The germline V gene has CDR1 MNHEY and CDR2 SVGEGT. The ends were cut back, 2 bases at V and 9 bases at J, with 7 bases in the middle. CDR3 region: CASSYPSRELFF. Here the CDR3 DNA reads TGTGCCAGCAGTTACCCCAGCCGGGAGCTGTTTTTT.

This clonotype was recorded a few times. The rearrangement links TRBV4-3 to TRBJ2-3; 8 positions agree with TRBD2. The CDR3 totals 16 residues. In germline, CDR1 is LGHNA, CDR2 YSLEER. Germline trimming cut 1 base from V and 7 bases from J; bases unmatched to any gene: 10. CDR3 in amino acids: CASSQAIAGLGNTQYF. CDR3 nucleotide sequence: TGCGCCAGCAGCCAAGCGATAGCGGGACTGGGAAATACGCAGTATTTT.

V is TRBV3-1 and J is TRBJ1-4; weak D call: TRBD1 (6 bases). The V end was cut by 5 bases, the J end by 10 bases, with 17 bases between. This CDR3 spans 14 amino acids. CDR1 is LGHDT and CDR2 is YNNKEL in the germline V gene (reference sequence). CDR3: CASSETPGGGKLFF. CDR3 nucleotide sequence: TGTGCCAGCAGCGAAACGCCTGGGGGCGGAAAACTGTTTTTT. Supplemented by reference TRBV3-1 and TRBJ1-4, the full variable domain reads DTAVSQTPKYLVTQMGNDKSIKCEQNLGHDTMYWYKQDSKKFLKIMFSYNNKELIINETVPNRFSPKSPDKAHLNLHINSLELGDSAVYFCASSETPGGGKLFFGSGTQLSVL.

The gene calls are TRBV20-1 and TRBJ2-3, with D unclear. The CDR3 extends over 13 amino acids. Germline V CDR1 and CDR2: DFQATT, SNEGSKA (reference sequence). Trimming removed 5 bases at V and 3 bases at J, with 12 bases between. The CDR3 DNA sequence: TGCAGTGCTGTTGGGTCTTCAACAGATACGCAGTATTTT. Translation: CSAVGSSTDTQYF.

This clonotype was seen many times. The chain is built from TRBV6-5 and TRBJ2-4, with a weak D call TRBD1 (5 bases). V lost 7 bases and J lost 1, with 5 bases in between. The CDR3 extends over 12 amino acids. Germline CDR1 and CDR2: MNHEY and SVGAGI. The CDR3 nucleotides are TGTGCCAGCAAGGGGGCCAAAAACATTCAGTACTTC. Protein: CASKGAKNIQYF.

There are a few counts of this clonotype. The chain recombines TRBV12-3 or TRBV12-4 with TRBJ1-1; TRBD1 is a possible D gene (6 bases). There are 15 residues in the CDR3. Trimming removed 0 bases at V and 0 bases at J, with 8 bases between. CDR3 bases: TGTGCCAGCAGTTTAGCGGGACAAATGAACACTGAAGCTTTCTTT. Amino acids: CASSLAGQMNTEAFF.

This sequence joins TRBV2 and TRBJ2-1, with 14 bases aligning to TRBD2. Trimming at V came to 6 bases and at J to 5 bases, leaving 15 bases not matched to a gene. CDR1 SNHLY and CDR2 FYNNEI come from the germline V gene. This CDR3 is 19 amino acids long. CDR3 DNA: TGTGCCAGCAGACGGGAGGGACTAGCGGGAGCCTCTGGACACAATGAGCAGTTCTTC. Its translation: CASRREGLAGASGHNEQFF.

This clonotype was counted ten times or more. The rearrangement joins TRBV5-1 to TRBJ2-2, with a possible D match to TRBD1 (6 bases). Germline assignment: CDR1 SGHRS and CDR2 YFSETQ. The CDR3 has 15 amino acids. The V end lost 4 bases, the J end lost 0 bases, and 10 bases lay between the germline ends. This chain's CDR3 is CASSAQGANTGELFF. In DNA, the CDR3 is TGCGCCAGCAGCGCACAGGGCGCGAACACCGGGGAGCTGTTTTTT. Complete variable domain (other parts from reference TRBV5-1 and TRBJ2-2): KAGVTQTPRYLIKTRGQQVTLSCSPISGHRSVSWYQQTPGQGLQFLFEYFSETQRNKGNFPGRFSGRQFSNSRSEMNVSTLELGDSALYLCASSAQGANTGELFFGEGSRLTVL.

This clonotype was observed a few times. The chain combines TRBV9 with TRBJ1-1; TRBD1 might be the D (5 bases). This CDR3 comprises 15 residues. In germline, CDR1 is SGDLS, CDR2 YYNGEE. V was clipped by 3 bases and J by 6 bases, with 18 bases between them. The CDR3 loop reads CASSEGSWGGSEAFF. DNA for the CDR3: TGTGCCAGCAGCGAGGGGTCATGGGGTGGGTCTGAAGCTTTCTTT.

This clonotype was seen many times. The chain couples TRBV29-1 to TRBJ1-2; tentative D call: TRBD1 (5 bases). Trimming took 6 bases from V and 4 from J, leaving 12 bases between them. Germline lookup yields CDR1 SQVTM and CDR2 ANQGSEA. The CDR3 has 12 residues. The CDR3 protein is CSVTQGGYGYTF. The CDR3 DNA is TGCAGCGTGACCCAGGGAGGCTATGGCTACACCTTC.

The chain uses TRBV7-2 and TRBJ2-7, with a weak D call TRBD1 (6 bases). The CDR3 contains 15 residues. V was trimmed by 1 base and J by 1 base, leaving 11 bases between them. In germline, CDR1 is SGHTA, CDR2 FQGNSA. DNA of the CDR3: TGTGCCAGCAGCTTAGACGGGACACCATCCTACGAGCAGTACTTC. This translates into CASSLDGTPSYEQYF.

This clonotype appeared many times. The genes are TRBV4-1 and TRBJ2-7, with 10 bases lining up with TRBD1. In germline, CDR1 is MGHRA, CDR2 YSYEKL. V lost 4 bases and J lost 2; bases outside the gene matches: 5. The CDR3 is made up of 15 amino acids. The CDR3 DNA reads as TGCGCCAGCAGCCCAGGACAGGGGGGAACCTACGAGCAGTACTTC. It yields the protein CASSPGQGGTYEQYF.

On this clonotype itself: This may be a read error: a much more frequent sequence differs by one nucleotide. The rearrangement joins TRBV12-3 or TRBV12-4 to TRBJ2-3; 7 bases are shared with TRBD2. The CDR3 is 15 residues long. The CDR3 sequence: CASSSSGTYTDTQNF. CDR3 nucleotide sequence: TGTGCCAGCAGTTCAAGCGGGACCTACACAGATACGCAGAATTTT.

The chain uses TRBV19 and TRBJ2-3, with 10 bases identical to TRBD2. The germline CDR1 and CDR2 sequences are LNHDA and SQIVND (reference sequence). The CDR3 has 16 amino acids. Trimming took 1 base from V and 2 from J; bases not matched to a gene: 3. The CDR3 DNA sequence: TGTGCCAGTAGTATAGTTCTAGCGGGAGTCACAGATACGCAGTATTTT. Its protein is CASSIVLAGVTDTQYF.

In its sample, this clonotype was seen many times. The V call is TRBV5-1, the J call TRBJ1-5; 7 bases are shared with TRBD1. In germline, CDR1 is SGHRS, CDR2 YFSETQ. V trimming: 0 bases; J trimming: 5 bases; junction bases outside the gene matches: 2. This CDR3 region has 14 residues. The CDR3 loop reads CASSLDRGDQPQHF. The CDR3 nucleotides read TGCGCCAGCAGCTTGGACAGGGGCGATCAGCCCCAGCATTTT.

This chain uses TRBV5-6 with TRBJ1-2; TRBD1 aligns across 7 bases. The CDR3 has 15 residues. The germline CDR1 and CDR2 sequences are SGHDT and YYEEEE. Trimming took 2 bases from V and 8 from J; bases not matched to a gene: 12. The CDR3, as DNA: TGTGCCAGCAGCTTACGACAGGGACGACATCAAGGCTACACCTTC. Its translation: CASSLRQGRHQGYTF.

Written as DNA, the CDR3 is TGTGCCAGCACAGGACCTGCCCTCACAGATACGCAGTATTTT. It translates to CASTGPALTDTQYF. The chain carries TRBV2 and TRBJ2-3; D uncertain. The CDR3 loop spans 14 amino acids. From germline, CDR1 is SNHLY and CDR2 FYNNEI. Trimming took 7 bases from V and 2 from J, leaving 13 bases between them.

V is TRBV7-2 and J is TRBJ2-7; D gene uncertain. The CDR3 has 13 residues. Germline V CDR1 and CDR2: SGHTA, FQGNSA. Trimming shortened V by 2 bases and J by 3 bases, and 8 bases separated the two germline ends. CDR3 in amino acids: CASSLIGDYEQYF. CDR3 bases: TGTGCCAGCAGCTTAATAGGCGACTACGAGCAGTACTTC.

This chain uses TRBV7-2 with TRBJ2-3; weak D call: TRBD2 (5 bases). V lost 5 bases and J lost 8, with 14 bases in between. There are 13 residues in the CDR3. Germline lookup yields CDR1 SGHTA and CDR2 FQGNSA. CDR3 nucleotides: TGTGCCAGCAGCCCGCCGGGGTTCGGTACGCAGTATTTT. Translated, it gives CASSPPGFGTQYF. Complete variable domain (other parts from reference TRBV7-2 and TRBJ2-3): GAGVSQSPSNKVTEKGKDVELRCDPISGHTALYWYRQSLGQGLEFLIYFQGNSAPDKSGLPSDRFSAERTGGSVSTLTIQRTQQEDSAVYLCASSPPGFGTQYFGPGTRLTVL.

V is TRBV9 and J is TRBJ2-7; TRBD2 agrees at 7 bases. The CDR3 sequence is 14 residues long. Germline V CDR1 and CDR2: SGDLS, YYNGEE. V was pared by 6 bases and J by 3 bases, with 9 bases of the junction left unmatched. The CDR3: CASTPSPSGYEQYF. CDR3 DNA sequence: TGTGCCAGCACCCCAAGTCCTAGCGGCTACGAGCAGTACTTC.

The CDR3 region has the DNA TGTGCCAGCACCTTAGCGGAAACGACTAACACCGGGGAGCTGTTTTTT. The encoded protein is CASTLAETTNTGELFF. This chain links TRBV6-2 or TRBV6-3 with TRBJ2-2; D may be TRBD2 (6 bases). Germline CDR1 is MNHEY and CDR2 is SVGEGT. Deletions cut 7 bases from V and 2 bases from J, with 17 bases between. This CDR3 is built from 16 residues.

This clonotype was observed a handful of times. The V call is TRBV20-1, the J call TRBJ2-5; 7 nucleotides line up with TRBD1. The CDR3 loop spans 13 amino acids. Germline CDR1 DFQATT, CDR2 SNEGSKA (reference sequence). J gave up 4 bases and V 6 bases, and 8 bases lay outside the gene matches. The CDR3 nucleotides are TGCAGTGCCCTTCGACAGGGTAGAGAGACCCAGTACTTC. Amino acid sequence: CSALRQGRETQYF.

This clonotype was seen only a few times. The V and J genes are TRBV6-2 or TRBV6-3 and TRBJ2-7; D may correspond to TRBD1 or TRBD2 (5 bases each). V lost 4 bases to trimming and J lost 3 bases, with 19 bases between them. The CDR3 is 16 amino acids. Germline V gives CDR1 MNHEY, CDR2 SVGEGT. CDR3 sequence: CASSSSGARVLYEQYF. In DNA form, the CDR3 reads TGTGCCAGCAGTTCCTCCGGGGCTCGGGTACTCTACGAGCAGTACTTC.

This clonotype has more than one count but fewer than ten. V gene TRBV12-3 or TRBV12-4 combines with J gene TRBJ2-3; D may be TRBD1 (6 bases). V was shortened by 4 bases and J by 2 bases, with 16 bases between the two germline ends. The CDR3 is 16 residues long. The CDR3 nucleotides read TGTGCCAGCAGTTCCGAATTTGGGGGCTACACAGATACGCAGTATTTT. This encodes CASSSEFGGYTDTQYF.